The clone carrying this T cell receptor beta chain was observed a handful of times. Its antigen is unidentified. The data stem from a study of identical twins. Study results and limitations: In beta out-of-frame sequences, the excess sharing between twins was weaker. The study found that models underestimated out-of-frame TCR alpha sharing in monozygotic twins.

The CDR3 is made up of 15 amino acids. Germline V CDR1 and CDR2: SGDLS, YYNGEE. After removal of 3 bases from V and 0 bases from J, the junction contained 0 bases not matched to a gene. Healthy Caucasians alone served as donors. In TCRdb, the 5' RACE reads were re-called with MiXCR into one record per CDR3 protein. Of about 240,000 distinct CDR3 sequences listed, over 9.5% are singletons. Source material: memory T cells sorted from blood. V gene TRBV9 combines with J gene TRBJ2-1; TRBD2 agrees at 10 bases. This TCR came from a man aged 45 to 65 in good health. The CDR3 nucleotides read TGTGCCAGCAGCGAGCGGGAGGGCTCCTACAATGAGCAGTTCTTC. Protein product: CASSEREGSYNEQFF.